This paragraph reports one T cell receptor beta chain. This sample stems from a study of cytomegalovirus exposure and HLA in healthy donors. This PCR relied on a set of 60 Vbeta primers and 13 Jbeta primers. The data were produced by immunoSEQ multiplex PCR, yet TCRdb's version contains in-frame clones alone and is incomplete. This table has 150,000 to 200,000 clones, just under 80% appearing once. V gave up 0 bases and J gave up 5 bases, with 16 bases separating them. The CDR3 runs 16 residues. From germline, CDR1 is SGHDN and CDR2 FVKESK. The sequence came from a woman aged 30 to 39 in good health and CMV-seropositive. V gene TRBV14 combines with J gene TRBJ1-1, with a tentative D call TRBD1 (5 bases). Material for sequencing was PBMCs. CDR3 nucleotides: TGTGCCAGCAGCCAAGATCGCACGCACGGGGGTACTGAAGCTTTCTTT. It yields the protein CASSQDRTHGGTEAFF.